This record covers a single T cell receptor beta chain. Germline values: CDR1 MDHEN, CDR2 SYDVKM. The CDR3 has 13 amino acids. In TCRdb, the RT-PCR reads were re-called with MiXCR into one record per CDR3 protein. The sample includes about 700,000 distinct CDR3 sequences, around 14% of them seen just once. The receptor's source is a female donor in good health, serving as a healthy control. This chain joins TRBV28 and TRBJ2-3, with D perhaps TRBD2 (6 bases). Sequencing was performed on memory CD4+ T cells from blood. The CDR3 loop reads CAVGGSGTDTQYF. In DNA, the CDR3 is TGTGCAGTTGGGGGGTCTGGCACAGATACGCAGTATTTT.